The 3 T cell receptor beta chains given below trace back to one sample, sequenced in a study of blood T cells in healthy people across ages. For the second PCR, which ran for about 6 to 11 cycles, a sample-barcoded 5' primer and a J-beta primer mix were used. TCRdb called the 5' RACE reads again in MiXCR, with one record for every CDR3 protein. The table has roughly 730,000 distinct CDR3 sequences, approximately 53% seen once. The source material was blood. These receptors originate from a man aged 35-49 years in good health.

The rearrangement links TRBV12-3 or TRBV12-4 to TRBJ2-3; D perhaps matches TRBD2 (6 bases). This CDR3 is built from 16 residues. V dropped 3 bases and J dropped 0 bases, with 13 bases sitting between them. In DNA form, the CDR3 reads TGTGCCAGCAGTTTTTCGTTTAGCGGAAGCACAGATACGCAGTATTTT. This codes for CASSFSFSGSTDTQYF.

The rearrangement links TRBV7-9 to TRBJ2-5, with 7 bases fitting TRBD1. There are 16 residues in the CDR3. Germline lookup yields CDR1 SEHNR and CDR2 FQNEAQ (reference sequence). Unmatched junction bases numbered 9, after V lost 3 bases and J lost 2 bases. DNA of the CDR3: TGTGCCAGCAGCTTTTTTGGTGGACAGGATCAAGAGACCCAGTACTTC. Translation gives CASSFFGGQDQETQYF.

The V and J genes are TRBV6-5 and TRBJ2-3; TRBD1 aligns across 7 bases. The V and J ends lost 2 bases and 0 bases, in that order; junction bases with no gene match: 11. The CDR3 covers 18 residues. Germline-derived CDR1 and CDR2 are MNHEY and SVGAGI. CDR3 bases: TGTGCCAGCAGTTACGCAGGGGGTGGAAGTTCTAGCACAGATACGCAGTATTTT. Residues: CASSYAGGGSSSTDTQYF.